Listed below are T cell receptor beta chains from one sample, sequenced in a study of T cell responses to AZD1222 COVID-19 vaccine. Clones were sequenced by immunoSEQ multiplex PCR, and TCRdb holds only the in-frame ones, with some missing. The data contain about 130,000 clones, more than 70% of them singletons. The sample was peripheral blood, taken on day 0 of AZD1222 vaccination. The receptors come from an adult in good health. CDR3s include the opening cysteine and the closing phenylalanine or tryptophan. Fields, in order: J gene, V gene, CDR3 protein.

TRBJ1-2 TRBV7-2 CASSVTGGFDYGYTF
TRBJ2-1 TRBV4-1 CASSQDGLKQFF
TRBJ2-5 TRBV7-6 CASSSTSGKMETQYF
TRBJ1-6 TRBV11-2 CASSLGPGLNSPLHF
TRBJ2-1 TRBV3-1/TRBV3-2 CASSQNPPSSYNEQFF
TRBJ2-3 TRBV5-5 CASSPTGGRTDTQYF
TRBJ1-2 TRBV2 CASSEEVTGAFYGYTF
TRBJ2-3 TRBV29-1 CSVGRRTDTQYF
TRBJ1-4 TRBV30 CAWRSGAPNEKLFF
TRBJ1-1 TRBV10-1 CASSQQPDTEAFF
TRBJ1-1 TRBV10-2 CASSANGMNTEAFF
TRBJ1-1 TRBV7-3 CASSTGTGRRAFF
TRBJ1-6 TRBV6-5 CASSLMGGLNSPLHF
TRBJ2-5 TRBV7-9 CASSLFRQPSQETQYF